These 15 T cell receptor beta chains were all obtained from the same sample, sequenced in a study of T-cell reconstitution after alpha-beta-depleted transplantation in children. Unique molecular identifiers tagged the TCRbeta library. TCRdb independently ran MiXCR on the PCR reads; one entry per CDR3 protein. The sample has 250,000 to 350,000 distinct CDR3 sequences, around 9.6% seen once; the top ten hold around 10%. Sample: PBMCs from the stem cell graft donor, taken from the stem cell graft. The receptors derive from a human donor who donated a stem cell graft to a child with SCID.

A note on this clonotype: Germline is not matched at one junction end, which may reflect a read error. V is TRBV2 and J is TRBJ1-2, with D perhaps TRBD1 (5 bases). This CDR3 is 17 amino acids long. Germline V CDR1 and CDR2: SNHLY, FYNNEI. CDR3 coding DNA: TGTACCAGCAGGCCAAACATCGTAGCTGAAAGGGGCTATGGCTACACCTTC. It specifies CTSRPNIVAERGYGYTF.

At least ten counts were recorded for this clonotype. The chain recombines TRBV7-2 with TRBJ2-7; TRBD1 agrees at 7 bases. Germline CDR1 reads SGHTA; CDR2 reads FQGNSA. J lost 6 bases, V lost 4 bases, and 6 bases had no gene match. CDR3 length equals 13 residues. CDR3 amino acids: CASSYNRGREQYF. As DNA, the CDR3 is TGTGCCAGCAGCTACAACAGGGGACGCGAGCAGTACTTC.

This clonotype was seen ten or more times. The chain employs TRBV5-4 and TRBJ1-1; no reliable D call. Germline CDR1 is SGHNT and CDR2 is YYREEE (reference sequence). The CDR3 covers 13 residues. Trimming took off 4 bases at V and 2 bases at J, with 9 bases between the two ends. The chain's CDR3 is CASSPRANTEAFF. The CDR3 coding sequence is TGTGCCAGCAGCCCGAGGGCCAACACTGAAGCTTTCTTT.

The J gene is TRBJ2-2, the V gene TRBV25-1; 8 bases line up with TRBD2. CDR1 and CDR2 (germline): MGHDK, SYGVNS. This CDR3 is built from 16 residues. Trimming cost V 4 bases and J 0 bases; bases outside gene matches: 4. The CDR3 DNA is TGTGCCAGCAGTGTATCGGGACTAGCGAACACCGGGGAGCTGTTTTTT. This sequence encodes CASSVSGLANTGELFF.

This clonotype came up a few times. The V gene is TRBV4-1, the J gene TRBJ2-3; possible D gene TRBD2, 5 bases. The CDR3 has 13 residues. Trimming removed 1 base at V and 8 bases at J, with 10 bases between. Germline V CDR1 and CDR2: MGHRA, YSYEKL. The CDR3 sequence: CASSQAEAGTQYF. The CDR3 region has the DNA TGCGCCAGCAGCCAAGCGGAGGCGGGTACGCAGTATTTT.

This clonotype appeared a few times. The gene calls are TRBV15 and TRBJ2-7; TRBD2 is a possible D gene (6 bases). Germline CDR1 reads LNHNV; CDR2 reads YYDKDF (reference sequence). V was shortened by 0 bases and J by 6 bases, with 15 bases between the two germline ends. This CDR3 has 15 residues. Written as DNA, the CDR3 is TGTGCCACCAGCAGAGATTTAGGGTATAGCGGCGAGCAGTACTTC. Amino acids: CATSRDLGYSGEQYF.

The V call is TRBV5-8, the J call TRBJ1-2, with a weak D call TRBD1 (6 bases). CDR3 size: 14 residues. The V end was cut by 4 bases, the J end by 0 bases, with 10 bases between. In germline, CDR1 is SGHTS, CDR2 YDEGEE. The CDR3, as DNA: TGTGCCAGCAGCCGGGACATTCCTAACTATGGCTACACCTTC. Protein: CASSRDIPNYGYTF.

This clonotype was counted ten times or more. The rearrangement joins TRBV5-1 to TRBJ2-1; 9 nucleotides line up with TRBD1. The CDR3 runs to 14 residues. Germline V gene lookup returns CDR1 SGHRS and CDR2 YFSETQ. With 4 bases clipped from V and 10 bases from J, the junction kept 9 bases outside the gene matches. The CDR3 bases are TGCGCCAGCAGCCCAAGGACAGGGGAGGTAGAGCAGTTCTTC. Translated, it gives CASSPRTGEVEQFF.

This chain uses TRBV5-8 with TRBJ1-2; D is undetermined. The CDR3 spans 12 residues. V lost 0 bases and J 9 bases, leaving 9 bases between the germline ends. In germline, CDR1 is SGHTS, CDR2 YDEGEE. CDR3 residues: CASSLAVGSYTF. In DNA form, the CDR3 reads TGTGCCAGCAGCTTGGCTGTTGGGAGCTACACCTTC. Supplemented by reference TRBV5-8 and TRBJ1-2, the full variable domain reads EAGVTQSPTHLIKTRGQQATLRCSPISGHTSVYWYQQALGLGLQFLLWYDEGEERNRGNFPPRFSGRQFPNYSSELNVNALELEDSALYLCASSLAVGSYTFGSGTRLTVV.

The rearrangement links TRBV7-9 to TRBJ2-5, with D tentatively TRBD1 or TRBD2 (5 bases each). The CDR3 spans 14 residues. V shed 3 bases and J shed 2 bases, with 10 bases lying between them. Germline-derived CDR1 and CDR2 are SEHNR and FQNEAQ (reference sequence). CDR3 DNA: TGTGCCAGCAGCTTCGGGACCAAACAAGAGACCCAGTACTTC. It is translated as CASSFGTKQETQYF.

The chain recombines TRBV18 with TRBJ2-7; D assignment may be TRBD1 or TRBD2 (5 bases each). The CDR3 sequence is 13 residues long. Germline loops: CDR1 KGHSH, CDR2 LQKENI. V shed 3 bases and J shed 5 bases, with 11 bases lying between them. The CDR3 region is CASSPGAGDEQYF. The DNA of the CDR3 is TGTGCCAGCTCACCCGGGGCCGGAGACGAGCAGTACTTC.

The J gene is TRBJ2-6, the V gene TRBV5-1; 7 bases are a match to TRBD2. The CDR3 is made up of 15 amino acids. The trim removed 7 bases at V and 0 bases at J, leaving 4 bases unmatched. Germline V gives CDR1 SGHRS, CDR2 YFSETQ. The CDR3 nucleotides read TGCGCCAGCCACCCGGGGGGCTCTGGGGCCAACGTCCTGACTTTC. The encoded protein is CASHPGGSGANVLTF.

The rearrangement joins TRBV5-1 to TRBJ2-2; no reliable D call. V was clipped by 5 bases and J by 1 base, with 6 bases between them. The V gene's germline CDR1 is SGHRS and CDR2 YFSETQ. The CDR3 sequence is 13 residues long. The CDR3 loop reads CASRSGNTGELFF. The CDR3 nucleotides read TGCGCCAGCAGATCAGGGAACACCGGGGAGCTGTTTTTT.

The chain is built from TRBV18 and TRBJ2-7; D unclear. This CDR3 is built from 12 residues. Per germline, CDR1 KGHSH and CDR2 LQKENI. The V end was cut by 3 bases, the J end by 5 bases, with 8 bases between. The CDR3 is CASSPGLHEQYF. CDR3 DNA sequence: TGTGCCAGCTCACCCGGGTTACACGAGCAGTACTTC.

A few counts support this clonotype. The chain has TRBV5-1 and TRBJ2-2; no definite D call. V lost 4 bases and J lost 7, with 8 bases in between. Germline-derived CDR1 and CDR2 are SGHRS and YFSETQ. The CDR3 totals 12 residues. DNA of the CDR3: TGCGCCAGCAGCGTAACCAACGGGGAGCTGTTTTTT. This encodes CASSVTNGELFF.